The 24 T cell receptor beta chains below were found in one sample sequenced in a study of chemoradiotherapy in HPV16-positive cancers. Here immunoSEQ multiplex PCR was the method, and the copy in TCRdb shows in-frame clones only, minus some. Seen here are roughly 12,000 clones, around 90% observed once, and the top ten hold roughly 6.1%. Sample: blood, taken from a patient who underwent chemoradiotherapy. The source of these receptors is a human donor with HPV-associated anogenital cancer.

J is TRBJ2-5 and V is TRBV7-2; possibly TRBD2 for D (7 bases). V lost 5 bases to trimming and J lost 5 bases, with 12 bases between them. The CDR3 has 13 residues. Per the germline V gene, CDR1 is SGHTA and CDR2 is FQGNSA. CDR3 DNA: TGTGCCAGCAGCCGGGGGGACAAGGAGACCCAGTACTTC. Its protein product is CASSRGDKETQYF.

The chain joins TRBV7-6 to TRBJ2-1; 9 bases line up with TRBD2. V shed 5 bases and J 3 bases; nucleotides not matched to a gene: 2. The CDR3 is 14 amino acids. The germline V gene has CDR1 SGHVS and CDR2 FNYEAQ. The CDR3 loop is CASSRSGGYNEQFF. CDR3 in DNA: TGTGCCAGCAGCCGTAGCGGGGGCTACAATGAGCAGTTCTTC.

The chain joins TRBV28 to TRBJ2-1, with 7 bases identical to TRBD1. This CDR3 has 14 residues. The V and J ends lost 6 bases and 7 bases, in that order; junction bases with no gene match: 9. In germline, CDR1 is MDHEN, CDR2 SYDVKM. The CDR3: CASSIPTGVNEQFF. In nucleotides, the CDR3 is TGTGCCAGCAGCATCCCTACAGGGGTGAATGAGCAGTTCTTC.

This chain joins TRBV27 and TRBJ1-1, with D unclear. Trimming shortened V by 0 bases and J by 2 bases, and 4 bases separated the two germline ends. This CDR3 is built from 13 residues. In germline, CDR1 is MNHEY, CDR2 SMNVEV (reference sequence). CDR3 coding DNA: TGTGCCAGCAGTTTATCGAGAAACACTGAAGCTTTCTTT. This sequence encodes CASSLSRNTEAFF.

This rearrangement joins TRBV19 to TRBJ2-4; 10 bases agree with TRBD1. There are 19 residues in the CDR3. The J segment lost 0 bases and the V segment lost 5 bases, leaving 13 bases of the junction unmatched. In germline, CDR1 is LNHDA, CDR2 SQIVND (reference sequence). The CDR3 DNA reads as TGTGCCAGTAGTGTCCCCGGGACAGGGGCCTTAATAGCCAAAAACATTCAGTACTTC. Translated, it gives CASSVPGTGALIAKNIQYF.

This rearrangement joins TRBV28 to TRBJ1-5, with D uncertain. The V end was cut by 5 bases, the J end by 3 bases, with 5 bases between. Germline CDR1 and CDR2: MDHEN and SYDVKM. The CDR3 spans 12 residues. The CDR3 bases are TGTGCCAGCAGTGAGCTCAATCAGCCCCAGCATTTT. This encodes CASSELNQPQHF.

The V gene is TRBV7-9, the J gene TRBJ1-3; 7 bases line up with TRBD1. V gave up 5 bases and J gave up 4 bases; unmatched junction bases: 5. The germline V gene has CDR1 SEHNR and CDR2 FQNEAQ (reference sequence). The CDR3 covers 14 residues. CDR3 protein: CASSPTGVGNTIYF. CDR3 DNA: TGTGCCAGCAGCCCCACAGGGGTCGGAAACACCATATATTTT.

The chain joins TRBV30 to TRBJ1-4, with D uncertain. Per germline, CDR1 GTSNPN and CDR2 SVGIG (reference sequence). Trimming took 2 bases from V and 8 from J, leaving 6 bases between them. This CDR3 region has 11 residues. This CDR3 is CAWSIREKLFF. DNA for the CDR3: TGTGCCTGGAGTATAAGGGAAAAACTGTTTTTT.

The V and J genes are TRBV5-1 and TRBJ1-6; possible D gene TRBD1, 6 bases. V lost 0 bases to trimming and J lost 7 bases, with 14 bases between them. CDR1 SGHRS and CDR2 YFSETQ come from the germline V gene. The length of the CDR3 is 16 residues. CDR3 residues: CASSLDPGTKNSPLHF. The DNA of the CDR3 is TGCGCCAGCAGCTTGGATCCAGGGACAAAGAATTCACCCCTCCACTTT.

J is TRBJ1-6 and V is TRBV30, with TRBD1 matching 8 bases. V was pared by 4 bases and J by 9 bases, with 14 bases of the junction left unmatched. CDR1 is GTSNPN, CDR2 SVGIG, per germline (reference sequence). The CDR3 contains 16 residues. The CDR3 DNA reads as TGTGCCTGGACACATCCCGGTGGGCAGGGGGCTTCACCCCTCCACTTT. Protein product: CAWTHPGGQGASPLHF.

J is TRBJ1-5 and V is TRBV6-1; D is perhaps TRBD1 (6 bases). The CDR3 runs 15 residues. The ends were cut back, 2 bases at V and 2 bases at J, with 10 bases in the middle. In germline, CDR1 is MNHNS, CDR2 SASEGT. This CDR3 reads CASSETGSGNQPQHF. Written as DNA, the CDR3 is TGTGCCAGCAGTGAAACAGGGTCGGGCAATCAGCCCCAGCATTTT.

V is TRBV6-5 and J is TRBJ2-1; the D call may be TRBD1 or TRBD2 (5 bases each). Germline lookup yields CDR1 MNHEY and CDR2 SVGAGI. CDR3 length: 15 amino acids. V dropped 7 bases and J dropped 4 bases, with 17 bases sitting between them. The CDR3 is CASISGTGIYNEQFF. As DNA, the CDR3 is TGTGCCAGCATATCCGGGACCGGGATTTACAATGAGCAGTTCTTC.

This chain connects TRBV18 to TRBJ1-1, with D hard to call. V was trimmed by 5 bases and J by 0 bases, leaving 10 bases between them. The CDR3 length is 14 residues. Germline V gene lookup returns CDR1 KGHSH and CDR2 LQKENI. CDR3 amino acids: CASSIGLLNTEAFF. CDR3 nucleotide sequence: TGTGCCAGCTCAATAGGACTCCTGAACACTGAAGCTTTCTTT.

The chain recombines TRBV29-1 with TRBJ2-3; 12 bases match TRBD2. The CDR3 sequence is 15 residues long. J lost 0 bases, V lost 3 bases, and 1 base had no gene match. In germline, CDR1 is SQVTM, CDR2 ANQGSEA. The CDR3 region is CSVELAGGSTDTQYF. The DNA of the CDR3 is TGCAGCGTTGAGCTAGCGGGGGGGAGCACAGATACGCAGTATTTT.

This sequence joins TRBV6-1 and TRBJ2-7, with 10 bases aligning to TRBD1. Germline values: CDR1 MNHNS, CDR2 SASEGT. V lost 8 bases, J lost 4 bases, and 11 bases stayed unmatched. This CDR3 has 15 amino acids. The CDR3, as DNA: TGTGCCAGCCAGGCCGCGACAGGGGGCACTTACGAGCAGTACTTC. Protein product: CASQAATGGTYEQYF.

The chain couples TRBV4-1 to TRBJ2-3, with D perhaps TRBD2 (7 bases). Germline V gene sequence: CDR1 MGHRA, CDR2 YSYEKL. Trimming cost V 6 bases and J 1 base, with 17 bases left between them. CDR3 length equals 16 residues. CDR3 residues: CASSKSTGGRTDTQYF. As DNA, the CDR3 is TGCGCCAGCAGTAAGTCAACCGGGGGGCGCACAGATACGCAGTATTTT.

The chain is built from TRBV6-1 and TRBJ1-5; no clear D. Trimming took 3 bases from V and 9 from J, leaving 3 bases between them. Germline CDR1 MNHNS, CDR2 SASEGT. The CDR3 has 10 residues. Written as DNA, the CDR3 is TGTGCCAGCAGTGAGGGGCCCCAGCATTTT. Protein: CASSEGPQHF.

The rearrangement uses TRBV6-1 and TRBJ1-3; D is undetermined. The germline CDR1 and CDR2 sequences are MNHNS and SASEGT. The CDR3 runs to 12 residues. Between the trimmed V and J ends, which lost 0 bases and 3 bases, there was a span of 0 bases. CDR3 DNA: TGTGCCAGCAGTGAAGCTGGAAACACCATATATTTT. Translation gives CASSEAGNTIYF.

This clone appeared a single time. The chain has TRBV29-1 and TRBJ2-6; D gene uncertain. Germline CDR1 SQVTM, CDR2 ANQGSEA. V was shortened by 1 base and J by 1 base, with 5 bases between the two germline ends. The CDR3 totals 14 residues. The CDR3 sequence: CSVEGSSGANVLTF. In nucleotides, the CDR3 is TGCAGCGTTGAAGGGTCTTCTGGGGCCAACGTCCTGACTTTC.

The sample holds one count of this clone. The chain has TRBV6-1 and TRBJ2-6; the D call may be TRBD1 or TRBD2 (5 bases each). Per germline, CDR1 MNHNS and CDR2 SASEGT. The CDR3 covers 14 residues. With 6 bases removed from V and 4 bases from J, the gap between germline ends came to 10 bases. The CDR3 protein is CASREWDGANVLTF. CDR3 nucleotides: TGTGCCAGCAGGGAATGGGACGGGGCCAACGTCCTGACTTTC.

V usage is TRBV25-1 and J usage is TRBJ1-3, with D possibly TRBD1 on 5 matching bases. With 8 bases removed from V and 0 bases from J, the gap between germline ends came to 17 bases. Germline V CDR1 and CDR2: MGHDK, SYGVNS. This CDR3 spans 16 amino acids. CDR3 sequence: CASRGAESFSGNTIYF. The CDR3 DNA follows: TGTGCCAGCCGTGGGGCGGAGTCCTTCTCTGGAAACACCATATATTTT.

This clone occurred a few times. The chain's CDR3 is CASSIDLQEGYYGYTF. CDR3 nucleotide sequence: TGTGCCAGTAGTATAGATCTACAAGAGGGCTACTATGGCTACACCTTC. The V and J genes are TRBV19 and TRBJ1-2; D uncertain. The CDR3 length is 16 residues. The germline V and J ends were trimmed by 0 bases and 3 bases, with 14 bases remaining between them. Germline CDR1 is LNHDA and CDR2 is SQIVND (reference sequence).

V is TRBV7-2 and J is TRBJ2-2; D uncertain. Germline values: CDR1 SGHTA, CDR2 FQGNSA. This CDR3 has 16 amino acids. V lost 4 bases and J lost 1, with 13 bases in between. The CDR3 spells CASSSAWWGNTGELFF. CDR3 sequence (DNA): TGTGCCAGCAGCTCTGCGTGGTGGGGGAACACCGGGGAGCTGTTTTTT.

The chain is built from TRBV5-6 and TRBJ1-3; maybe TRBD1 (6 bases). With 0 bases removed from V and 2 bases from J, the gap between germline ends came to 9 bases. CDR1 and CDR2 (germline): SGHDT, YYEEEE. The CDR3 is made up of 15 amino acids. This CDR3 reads CASSLARDTGNTIYF. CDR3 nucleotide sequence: TGTGCCAGCAGCTTGGCGCGGGACACTGGAAACACCATATATTTT.